The 14 T cell receptor beta chains given below trace back to one sample, sequenced in a study of T cell clonality in common variable immunodeficiency. Regarding the study as a whole: Reportedly, TCR beta sequences from common variable immunodeficiency showed fewer deletions and N-nucleotide insertions.

This table comes from immunoSEQ multiplex PCR, and its TCRdb copy is limited to in-frame clones, with some not included. Singletons are absent from the sample, which has roughly 7,000 clones. No antigen is known for these receptors. What was sequenced was peripheral blood mononuclear cells. Receptors were obtained from a human donor with common variable immunodeficiency.

This clone has only a few counts. The read is 3 residues too short to cover the CDR3 end, so that end is filled in from the germline J gene. The rearrangement uses TRBV20-1 and TRBJ2-5; D might be TRBD2 (6 bases). This CDR3 has 13 amino acids. With 5 bases removed from V and 7 bases from J, the gap between germline ends came to 17 bases. Germline V CDR1 and CDR2: DFQATT, SNEGSKA (reference sequence). CDR3 amino acids: CSAGLGAGGTQYF. The part of the CDR3 DNA that was read is TGCAGTGCTGGTCTCGGGGCCGGGGGGACC.

This clone was seen a handful of times. The read ends 3 residues shy of where the CDR3 ends; the end is completed using the germline J gene. The rearrangement joins TRBV29-1 to TRBJ2-5, with D possibly TRBD1 on 5 matching bases. V was clipped by 0 bases and J by 1 base, with 9 bases between them. Per the germline V gene, CDR1 is SQVTM and CDR2 is ANQGSEA. This CDR3 has 14 amino acids. CDR3 DNA, as far as it was read: TGCAGCGTTGAAGATTTGACAGTCCAAGAGACC. Encoded protein: CSVEDLTVQET. In full, the CDR3 reads CSVEDLTVQETQYF.

By frequency in the sample, this clone is medium-sized. The read stops 3 residues short of the end of the CDR3; the missing end is completed from the germline J gene. This chain uses TRBV29-1 with TRBJ1-1, with TRBD1 identical over 8 bases. CDR3 length: 14 amino acids. The germline V gene encodes CDR1 SQVTM and CDR2 ANQGSEA. V dropped 6 bases and J dropped 3; count of bases not matched to a gene: 9. CDR3 bases read: TGCAGCGTCCGAACAGGACAGGGAGACACTGAA. This sequence encodes CSVRTGQGDTE. The complete CDR3 reads CSVRTGQGDTEAFF. The variable domain in full, completed from reference TRBV29-1 and TRBJ1-1, reads SAVISQKPSRDICQRGTSLTIQCQVDSQVTMMFWYRQQPGQSLTLIATANQGSEATYESGFVIDKFPISRPNLTFSTLTVSNMSPEDSSIYLCSVRTGQGDTEAFFGQGTRLTVV.

As for this clone: The observed sequence ends 3 residues before the CDR3 terminus, with the missing tail filled in from the germline J gene. The rearrangement links TRBV29-1 to TRBJ2-7, with 7 bases fitting TRBD2. From germline, CDR1 is SQVTM and CDR2 ANQGSEA. CDR3 size: 14 residues. The ends lost 5 bases at V and 6 bases at J; junction bases unmatched: 13. CDR3 DNA, as far as it was read: TGCAGCGTTCGTAGTGGACTAGAGCCTCGCGAG. Translated: CSVRSGLEPRE. Given in full, the CDR3 is CSVRSGLEPREQYF.

With respect to this clone: Read coverage stops 3 residues before the CDR3 terminus; the germline J gene supplies the remainder. The chain recombines TRBV7-6 with TRBJ1-1; tentative D call: TRBD1 (6 bases). The germline V gene encodes CDR1 SGHVS and CDR2 FNYEAQ. The ends were cut back, 1 base at V and 3 bases at J, with 12 bases in the middle. The CDR3 sequence is 15 residues long. The sequenced part of the CDR3 DNA is TGTGCCAGCAGCTTAGGGGCAGGGGAGGACACTGAA. It yields the protein CASSLGAGEDTE. The CDR3, in full, reads CASSLGAGEDTEAFF.

This clone was counted a few times. The germline gene is not matched at one end of the junction; a read error may be the cause. The observed sequence ends 3 residues before the CDR3 terminus, with the missing tail filled in from the germline J gene. The chain combines TRBV7-7 with TRBJ2-1, with a possible D match to TRBD1 (5 bases). CDR3 length equals 13 residues. In germline, CDR1 is SSHAT, CDR2 FNYEAQ (reference sequence). CDR3 DNA (partial): TGTGCTAGCAGCTTAGCAACAGGACATGAG. Its translation: CASSLATGHE. The whole CDR3 protein is CASSLATGHEQFF.

This clone was observed a few times. The CDR3 end is not reached by the read, which stops 3 residues before it; the germline J gene fills it in. The chain recombines TRBV2 with TRBJ1-6; D gene unclear. Germline V gives CDR1 SNHLY, CDR2 FYNNEI. V was trimmed by 5 bases and J by 8 bases, leaving 13 bases between them. The CDR3 is 14 residues long. CDR3 residues: CASSRGSFDSPLHF. CDR3 DNA, as far as it was read: TGTGCCAGCAGTCGAGGTTCCTTCGATTCACCC.

On this clone: The read ends 3 residues before the CDR3 terminus; that terminus is restored from the germline J gene. This chain joins TRBV6-2 or TRBV6-3 and TRBJ2-3; 12 positions match TRBD2. Germline V gene lookup returns CDR1 MNHEY and CDR2 SVGEGT. J lost 3 bases, V lost 7 bases, and 8 bases had no gene match. The CDR3 length is 16 residues. The sequenced part of the CDR3 DNA is TGTGCCAGCACTAACCCCGGACTAGCGGGAACAGATACG. This codes for CASTNPGLAGTDT. Given in full, the CDR3 is CASTNPGLAGTDTQYF.

Note on this clone: The read gets to within 3 residues of the CDR3 end, and the germline J gene fills in the rest. The genes are TRBV7-2 and TRBJ1-1; 8 positions match TRBD1. With V trimmed by 5 bases and J by 2 bases, 7 bases remained unmatched. This CDR3 region has 15 residues. Germline CDR1 is SGHTA and CDR2 is FQGNSA. CDR3 protein: CASSGQGWVNTEAFF. The DNA read from the CDR3 is TGTGCCAGCAGCGGACAGGGTTGGGTAAACACTGAA.

As regards this clone: The CDR3 end falls 3 residues outside the read, so it is completed with the germline J gene. The chain joins TRBV18 to TRBJ2-2; TRBD1 aligns across 10 bases. V lost 3 bases, J lost 8 bases, and 6 bases stayed unmatched. The CDR3 is made up of 15 amino acids. Germline V gene data show CDR1 as KGHSH and CDR2 as LQKENI. The DNA read from the CDR3 is TGTGCCAGCTCACCCGGACAGGGGGAGACAGGGGAG. Translating it yields CASSPGQGETGE. The whole CDR3 reads CASSPGQGETGELFF.

A note on this clone: The missing CDR3 end, 3 residues past where the read stops, is filled in from the germline J gene. The rearrangement uses TRBV7-9 and TRBJ1-1; tentatively, D is TRBD1 (5 bases). The V gene's germline CDR1 is SEHNR and CDR2 FQNEAQ (reference sequence). The germline V and J ends were trimmed by 1 base and 5 bases, with 11 bases remaining between them. The CDR3 sequence is 14 residues long. The DNA read from the CDR3 is TGTGCCAGCAGCTTAGTTTCGGGGGTTACTGAA. Translated, it gives CASSLVSGVTE. The full-length CDR3 reads as CASSLVSGVTEAFF.

This clone has more than one count but fewer than ten. The read terminates 3 residues ahead of where the CDR3 ends, so the germline J gene completes it. V and J are TRBV18 and TRBJ1-1, with 7 bases lining up with TRBD1. This CDR3 contains 16 residues. Unmatched junction bases numbered 9, after V lost 4 bases and J lost 1 base. Germline V gives CDR1 KGHSH, CDR2 LQKENI. Here the CDR3 reads CASSQGAREWNTEAFF. CDR3 bases read: TGTGCCAGCTCACAGGGGGCGAGGGAGTGGAACACTGAA.

Worth noting for this clone: Read sequence stops 3 residues before the CDR3 end, and the germline J gene provides the missing end. The V gene is TRBV13, the J gene TRBJ2-5; possibly TRBD1 for D (6 bases). CDR3 length equals 14 residues. In germline, CDR1 is PRHDT, CDR2 FYEKMQ (reference sequence). V gave up 4 bases and J gave up 1 base, with 10 bases separating them. Here the CDR3 reads CASSYRGGQETQYF. The sequenced part of the CDR3 DNA is TGTGCCAGCAGCTACCGAGGGGGCCAAGAGACC.

This clone was recorded a few times. The missing CDR3 end, 3 residues past where the read stops, is filled in from the germline J gene. The genes are TRBV18 and TRBJ2-7; a possible D gene is TRBD1 (5 bases). The germline V gene has CDR1 KGHSH and CDR2 LQKENI. Trimming took 4 bases from V and 2 from J, leaving 12 bases between them. The CDR3 covers 14 residues. The part of the CDR3 DNA that was read is TGTGCCAGCTCACTCGACAGTTCAGCCTACGAG. It yields the protein CASSLDSSAYE. The entire CDR3 is CASSLDSSAYEQYF.